These 4 T cell receptor beta chains came from one sample sequenced in a study of cytomegalovirus exposure and HLA in healthy donors. Sequencing used immunoSEQ multiplex PCR; TCRdb keeps in-frame clones, though not all of them. The sample holds approximately 150,000 clones, about 91% seen once. The source material was PBMCs. The origin of the receptors is a man between 18 and 29 years old in good health and CMV-seropositive.

V usage is TRBV14 and J usage is TRBJ2-2, with a tentative D call TRBD2 (5 bases). The CDR3 length is 13 residues. Per germline, CDR1 SGHDN and CDR2 FVKESK. V lost 3 bases and J lost 7, with 9 bases in between. The CDR3 coding sequence is TGTGCCAGCAGCCACGGACTTATCGGGGAGCTGTTTTTT. Amino acids: CASSHGLIGELFF.

The CDR3 nucleotides are TGTGCCACCAGCAGAGAACTACTGAACGAGCAGTACTTC. It is translated as CATSRELLNEQYF. This chain joins TRBV15 and TRBJ2-7; D gene ambiguous. The CDR3 consists of 13 residues. Per germline, CDR1 LNHNV and CDR2 YYDKDF (reference sequence). Trimming took 0 bases from V and 5 from J, leaving 8 bases between them.

This chain connects TRBV4-1 to TRBJ1-2; 8 bases are shared with TRBD1. V was clipped by 0 bases and J by 4 bases; unmatched bases: 4. Germline CDR1 MGHRA, CDR2 YSYEKL. The CDR3 has 15 amino acids. The CDR3 coding sequence is TGCGCCAGCAGCCAAGATCAGGGGGCGGTCTATGGCTACACCTTC. It specifies CASSQDQGAVYGYTF.

Points on this clone: The junction does not match germline at one end; this may be a read error. This chain links TRBV6-5 with TRBJ1-5; 8 bases map to TRBD1. This CDR3 spans 15 amino acids. Germline CDR1 reads MNHEY; CDR2 reads SVGAGI. DNA of the CDR3: TGTGCCAGCAGTAAGGACAGGGTATCCCTAGAGGAATCTTTTTTT. It yields the protein CASSKDRVSLEESFF.